This T cell receptor beta chain is from a study of shared clonotypes between healthy human individuals. Only Caucasian adults living in Nashville, Tennessee served as donors. Deep-level settings were used for running the assay. PCR replicates performed on unsorted PBMC used roughly 300 ng DNA, around 28,000 T cell genomes. In the source study's methods: Junction-only immunoSEQ data arrived without quality scores, meaning filtering differed. Clones were sequenced by immunoSEQ multiplex PCR, and TCRdb holds only the in-frame ones, with some missing. That table is the source of V, J and clone size, and D and trimming were worked out from the DNA. Found here are around 530,000 clones, around three quarters of them singletons; the top ten hold around 13%. V shed 7 bases and J shed 1 base, with 16 bases lying between them. From germline, CDR1 is MDHEN and CDR2 SYDVKM. The CDR3 is 15 residues long.

V gene TRBV28 combines with J gene TRBJ1-1; D remains ambiguous. What was sequenced was PBMCs. This sequence was found in a woman aged 40 to 55 in good health. Some clones in this sample may be carry-over from other donors' samples. CDR3 nucleotide sequence: TGTGCCAGCACCCCCCCGGGGTCTGGGAACACTGAAGCTTTCTTT. Translating gives CASTPPGSGNTEAFF. The full variable domain, rest sourced from reference TRBV28 and TRBJ1-1, is DVKVTQSSRYLVKRTGEKVFLECVQDMDHENMFWYRQDPGLGLRLIYFSYDVKMKEKGDIPEGYSVSREKKERFSLILESASTNQTSMYLCASTPPGSGNTEAFFGQGTRLTVV.